These 10 T cell receptor beta chains were sequenced from one sample in a study of CD8+ T cells in alopecia areata. Investigators isolated RNA and reverse transcribed it into cDNA to act as the sequencing template. Generated by immunoSEQ multiplex PCR, the TCRdb table keeps only in-frame clones and is missing some. This sample has 150,000 or so clones, with 55% to 65% found just once. Material: CD4+ T cells sorted from blood. These receptors all stem from a human donor in good health.

The chain combines TRBV6-6 with TRBJ2-1; D is perhaps TRBD1 or TRBD2 (5 bases each). Between the trimmed V and J ends, which lost 7 bases and 6 bases, there was a span of 16 bases. Germline V gene data show CDR1 as MNHNY and CDR2 as SVGAGI (reference sequence). The CDR3 covers 14 residues. CDR3 coding DNA: TGTGCCAGCACCACCGCCGGGGCTACCAATGAGCAGTTCTTC. This codes for CASTTAGATNEQFF.

V and J are TRBV6-1 and TRBJ2-5, with 8 bases aligning to TRBD1. The CDR3 extends over 15 amino acids. Germline assignment: CDR1 MNHNS and CDR2 SASEGT. Trimming removed 3 bases from V and 1 base from J; junction bases left unmatched: 4. The CDR3 DNA follows: TGTGCCAGCAGTGAGGCCACAGGGGGCCAAGAGACCCAGTACTTC. This translates into CASSEATGGQETQYF.

V and J are TRBV29-1 and TRBJ2-1; 9 positions agree with TRBD2. The CDR3 length is 14 residues. After removal of 6 bases from V and 5 bases from J, the junction contained 8 bases not matched to a gene. Germline CDR1 and CDR2: SQVTM and ANQGSEA. CDR3 loop: CSVRAGGVNNEQFF. The CDR3 coding sequence is TGCAGCGTAAGAGCGGGAGGTGTAAACAATGAGCAGTTCTTC.

This clone occurred a few times. The chain employs TRBV20-1 and TRBJ1-4; D uncertain. Trimming left V 5 bases short and J 12 bases short, with 13 bases between. Germline lookup yields CDR1 DFQATT and CDR2 SNEGSKA (reference sequence). This CDR3 comprises 11 residues. This chain's CDR3 is CSALERQELFF. CDR3 DNA sequence: TGCAGTGCTTTGGAAAGGCAAGAACTGTTTTTT.

The V gene is TRBV2, the J gene TRBJ2-7; a weak D match, TRBD2 (5 bases). CDR1 is SNHLY, CDR2 FYNNEI, per germline. The CDR3 spans 13 residues. V was pared by 0 bases and J by 7 bases, with 10 bases between. CDR3 loop: CASSEAPGKEQYF. CDR3 in DNA: TGTGCCAGCAGTGAAGCGCCGGGGAAGGAGCAGTACTTC.

This clone was counted only a few times. The V gene is TRBV29-1, the J gene TRBJ2-1; 10 nucleotides match TRBD2. CDR1 and CDR2 from the germline V gene are SQVTM and ANQGSEA. V trimming: 1 base; J trimming: 6 bases; junction bases outside the gene matches: 9. This CDR3 spans 16 amino acids. This CDR3 reads CSVEVPRPSGSNEQFF. The DNA of the CDR3 is TGCAGCGTTGAAGTTCCCAGGCCTAGCGGGAGCAATGAGCAGTTCTTC.

This clone was recorded a few times. V gene TRBV29-1 combines with J gene TRBJ1-5; TRBD1 agrees at 10 bases. The CDR3 spans 14 residues. J lost 7 bases, V lost 5 bases, and 8 bases had no gene match. CDR1 and CDR2 from the germline V gene are SQVTM and ANQGSEA. The CDR3 spells CSVLIGDRGQPQHF. The CDR3 DNA sequence: TGCAGCGTTCTCATCGGGGACAGGGGACAGCCCCAGCATTTT.

This chain links TRBV5-1 with TRBJ1-5, with D unresolved. Germline V lookup: CDR1 SGHRS, CDR2 YFSETQ. The CDR3 contains 13 residues. Trimming left V 2 bases short and J 3 bases short, with 6 bases between. The CDR3 loop reads CASSLTINQPQHF. The DNA for the CDR3 is TGCGCCAGCAGCTTAACAATCAATCAGCCCCAGCATTTT.

The chain recombines TRBV28 with TRBJ1-2; 8 bases line up with TRBD1. Germline V CDR1 and CDR2: MDHEN, SYDVKM. V lost 5 bases and J lost 7; bases outside the gene matches: 0. This CDR3 spans 11 amino acids. CDR3 region: CASSDRGGYTF. The CDR3 DNA sequence: TGTGCCAGCAGTGACAGGGGTGGCTACACCTTC.

This chain connects TRBV25-1 to TRBJ1-1, with D possibly TRBD1 on 5 matching bases. Germline CDR1 is MGHDK and CDR2 is SYGVNS. CDR3 size: 15 residues. V was trimmed by 3 bases and J by 4 bases, leaving 15 bases between them. The CDR3 sequence: CASSEINQRGTEAFF. The CDR3 DNA sequence: TGTGCCAGCAGTGAGATAAACCAGAGGGGCACTGAAGCTTTCTTT.